Shown below are 9 T cell receptor beta chains from a single sample sequenced in a study of T cell responses to AZD1222 COVID-19 vaccine. Here immunoSEQ multiplex PCR was the method, and the copy in TCRdb shows in-frame clones only, minus some. Here the sample spans approximately 60,000 clones, roughly 90% being singletons. The sample here was peripheral blood, taken 28 days after the second AZD1222 dose. The receptors originated from an adult who received the AZD1222 COVID-19 vaccine.

The chain couples TRBV18 to TRBJ1-6; a weak D match, TRBD1 (6 bases). Trimming shortened V by 2 bases and J by 10 bases, and 12 bases separated the two germline ends. The CDR3 has 14 residues. Germline values: CDR1 KGHSH, CDR2 LQKENI. DNA for the CDR3: TGTGCCAGCTCACCAGTACGGGGGCGGTCACCCCTCCACTTT. Protein product: CASSPVRGRSPLHF.

The sample holds one count of this clone. The chain combines TRBV29-1 with TRBJ1-1; the D gene is possibly TRBD1 (6 bases). The CDR3 runs 11 residues. Germline-derived CDR1 and CDR2 are SQVTM and ANQGSEA. Trimming removed 7 bases from V and 6 bases from J, with 12 bases in between. The CDR3 sequence is CSAPQGAEAFF. For the CDR3, the DNA is TGCAGCGCTCCACAGGGCGCTGAAGCTTTCTTT.

This rearrangement joins TRBV6-6 to TRBJ1-2; tentatively, D is TRBD1 (5 bases). This CDR3 is built from 14 residues. The V and J ends lost 2 bases and 8 bases respectively, with 15 bases between them. Germline assignment: CDR1 MNHNY and CDR2 SVGAGI (reference sequence). CDR3: CASSYTTVSVGYTF. The CDR3 DNA follows: TGTGCCAGCAGTTACACGACAGTATCGGTCGGCTACACCTTC.

CDR3 protein: CASNRQGNTEAFF. CDR3 DNA sequence: TGTGCCAGCAACAGACAGGGGAACACTGAAGCTTTCTTT. The J gene is TRBJ1-1, the V gene TRBV5-5; 7 bases are a match to TRBD1. The V and J ends lost 6 bases and 1 base, in that order; junction bases with no gene match: 3. The CDR3 runs to 13 residues. The V gene's germline CDR1 is SGHKS and CDR2 YYEKEE (reference sequence).

This chain uses TRBV19 with TRBJ1-5; no clear D gene. The CDR3 is made up of 12 amino acids. CDR1 LNHDA and CDR2 SQIVND come from the germline V gene (reference sequence). Between the trimmed V and J ends, which lost 5 bases and 7 bases, there was a span of 9 bases. The CDR3 DNA reads as TGTGCCAGTAGTTTTGCTGACCAGCCCCAGCATTTT. Its protein is CASSFADQPQHF.

The chain couples TRBV30 to TRBJ2-3, with unresolved D. Trimming pared 1 base from V and 6 bases from J, leaving 11 bases between. Germline CDR1 GTSNPN, CDR2 SVGIG (reference sequence). The CDR3 covers 13 residues. The CDR3 sequence is CAWSGLYGDTQYF. The DNA of the CDR3 is TGTGCCTGGAGTGGGCTGTACGGGGATACGCAGTATTTT.

CDR3 sequence (DNA): TGTGCCAGCAGTGAGGGAGAAAGGCGTAGCGAGACCCAGTACTTC. This gives the protein CASSEGERRSETQYF. V usage is TRBV2 and J usage is TRBJ2-5, with TRBD2 as a possible D gene (5 bases). The V end was cut by 3 bases, the J end by 5 bases, with 16 bases between. The CDR3 covers 15 residues. Per the germline V gene, CDR1 is SNHLY and CDR2 is FYNNEI. Variable domain in full (rest from reference TRBV2 and TRBJ2-5): EPEVTQTPSHQVTQMGQEVILRCVPISNHLYFYWYRQILGQKVEFLVSFYNNEISEKSEIFDDQFSVERPDGSNFTLKIRSTKLEDSAMYFCASSEGERRSETQYFGPGTRLLVL.

The DNA of the CDR3 is TGTGCCTGGAACAGGATAACTGGAAACACCATATATTTT. Translating gives CAWNRITGNTIYF. The chain employs TRBV30 and TRBJ1-3, with D possibly TRBD1 on 5 matching bases. CDR3 length equals 13 residues. The V gene lost 4 bases and the J gene lost 2 bases, with 9 bases spanning the gap. The germline gives CDR1 GTSNPN, CDR2 SVGIG (reference sequence).

The table lists this clone with a few counts. The V gene is TRBV12-3 or TRBV12-4, the J gene TRBJ1-2; unclear D gene. The V and J ends lost 6 bases and 6 bases respectively, with 8 bases between them. The CDR3 consists of 11 residues. CDR3 coding DNA: TGTGCCAGCAGAAACCTGGATGGCTACACCTTC. It encodes CASRNLDGYTF.